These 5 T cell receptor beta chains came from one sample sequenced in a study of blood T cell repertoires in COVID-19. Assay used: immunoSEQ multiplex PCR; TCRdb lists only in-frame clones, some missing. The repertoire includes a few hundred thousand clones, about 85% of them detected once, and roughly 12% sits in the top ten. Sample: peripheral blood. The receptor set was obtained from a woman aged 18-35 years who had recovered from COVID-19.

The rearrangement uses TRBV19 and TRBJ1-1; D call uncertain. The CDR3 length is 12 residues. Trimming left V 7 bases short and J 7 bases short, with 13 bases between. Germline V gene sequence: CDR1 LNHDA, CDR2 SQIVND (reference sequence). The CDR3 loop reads CASNTPAYEAFF. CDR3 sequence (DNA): TGTGCCAGTAACACACCTGCTTATGAAGCTTTCTTT.

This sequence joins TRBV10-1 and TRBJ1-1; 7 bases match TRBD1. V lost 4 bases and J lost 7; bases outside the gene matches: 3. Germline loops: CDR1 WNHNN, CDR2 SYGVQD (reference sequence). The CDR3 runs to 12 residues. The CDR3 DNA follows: TGCGCCAGCAGTGGGGACAGCCTTGAAGCTTTCTTT. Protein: CASSGDSLEAFF.

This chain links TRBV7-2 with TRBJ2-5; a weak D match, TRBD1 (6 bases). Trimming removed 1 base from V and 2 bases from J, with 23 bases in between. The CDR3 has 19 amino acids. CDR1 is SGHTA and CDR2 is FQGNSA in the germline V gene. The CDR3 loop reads CASSLGARAPGHLQETQYF. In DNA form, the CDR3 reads TGTGCCAGCAGCTTAGGAGCCCGTGCCCCGGGACACCTTCAAGAGACCCAGTACTTC.

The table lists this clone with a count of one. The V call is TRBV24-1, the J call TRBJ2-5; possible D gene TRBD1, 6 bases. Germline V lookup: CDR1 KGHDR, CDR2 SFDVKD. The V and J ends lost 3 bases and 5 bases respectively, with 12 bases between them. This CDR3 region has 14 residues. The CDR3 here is CATSDHDRPETQYF. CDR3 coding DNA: TGTGCCACCAGTGATCACGACAGGCCGGAGACCCAGTACTTC.

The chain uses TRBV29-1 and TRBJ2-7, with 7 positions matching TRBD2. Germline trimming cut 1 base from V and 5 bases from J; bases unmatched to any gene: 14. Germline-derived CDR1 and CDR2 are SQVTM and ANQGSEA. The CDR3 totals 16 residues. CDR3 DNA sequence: TGCAGCGTTGAAGGGGGTGTAGCGGGCCGAGGGGACGAGCAGTACTTC. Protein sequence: CSVEGGVAGRGDEQYF.